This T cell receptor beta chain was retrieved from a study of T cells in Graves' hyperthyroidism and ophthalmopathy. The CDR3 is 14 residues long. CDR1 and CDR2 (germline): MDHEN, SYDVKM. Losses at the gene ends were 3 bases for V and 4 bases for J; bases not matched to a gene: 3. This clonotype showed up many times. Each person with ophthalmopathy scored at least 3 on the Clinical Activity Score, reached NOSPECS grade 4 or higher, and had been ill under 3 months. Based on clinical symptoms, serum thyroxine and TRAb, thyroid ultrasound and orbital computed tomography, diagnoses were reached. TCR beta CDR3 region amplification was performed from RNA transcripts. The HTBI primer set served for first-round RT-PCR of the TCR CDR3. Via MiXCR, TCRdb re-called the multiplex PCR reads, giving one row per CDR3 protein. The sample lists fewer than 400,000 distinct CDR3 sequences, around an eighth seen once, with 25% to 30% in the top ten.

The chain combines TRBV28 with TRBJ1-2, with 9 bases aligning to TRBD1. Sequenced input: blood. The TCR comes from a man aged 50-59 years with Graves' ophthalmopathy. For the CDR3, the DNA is TGTGCCAGCAGTTTGTCGACAGGGGGCTATGGCTACACCTTC. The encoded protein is CASSLSTGGYGYTF.